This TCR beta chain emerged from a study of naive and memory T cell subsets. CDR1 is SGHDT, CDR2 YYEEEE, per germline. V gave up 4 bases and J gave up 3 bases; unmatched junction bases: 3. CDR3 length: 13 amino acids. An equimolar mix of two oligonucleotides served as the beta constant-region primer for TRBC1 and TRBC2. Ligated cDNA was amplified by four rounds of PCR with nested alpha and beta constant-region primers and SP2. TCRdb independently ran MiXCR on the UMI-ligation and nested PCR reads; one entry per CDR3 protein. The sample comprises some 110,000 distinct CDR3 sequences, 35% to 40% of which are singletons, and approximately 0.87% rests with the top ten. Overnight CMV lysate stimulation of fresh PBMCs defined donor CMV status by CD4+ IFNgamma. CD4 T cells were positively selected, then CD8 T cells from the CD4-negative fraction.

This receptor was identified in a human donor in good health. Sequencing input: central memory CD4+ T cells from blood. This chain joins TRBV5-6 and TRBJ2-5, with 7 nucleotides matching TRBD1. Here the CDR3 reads CASSLGTEETQYF. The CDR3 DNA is TGTGCCAGCAGCCTGGGGACAGAAGAGACCCAGTACTTC.